This is a list of T cell receptor beta chains from one sample in a study of T cell repertoires in aging, cancer and after chemotherapy. Each CDR3 protein is one row after TCRdb ran MiXCR on the multiplex PCR reads. The sample has about 3,000 distinct CDR3 sequences, roughly 25% seen once. Sequencing was done on a sample of blood. The source of these receptors is a human donor with a solid tumor. The CDR3 runs from the conserved cysteine through the conserved F or W. Each record gives: J gene, clone size, D gene, V gene, CDR3 DNA, CDR3 protein. A D gene is named only where the DNA matches it firmly. Size values are once, few and many counts, or a class for expanded clones, and some rows have none.

>TRBJ1-4|few|.|TRBV6-5
TGTGCCAGCAAAACAACTCACAGGGAGAATGAAAAACTGTTTTTT
CASKTTHRENEKLFF
>TRBJ2-5|.|.|TRBV5-1
TGCGCCAGCAGCTTGGGTGGTGGAGAGACCCAGTACTTC
CASSLGGGETQYF
>TRBJ2-7|few|TRBD2|TRBV4-3
TGCGCCAGCAGCCAAGATTGGGAGCGGGAGGGCGACGAGCAGTACTTC
CASSQDWEREGDEQYF
>TRBJ2-5|.|.|TRBV4-3
TGCGCCAGCAGCCAAGATGGAGGGGAGACCCAGTACTTC
CASSQDGGETQYF
>TRBJ2-3|.|TRBD2|TRBV6-1
TGTGCCAGCAGTGAAGCGGGGGGGACGATCGATATGCAGTATTTT
CASSEAGGTIDMQYF
>TRBJ2-7|few|TRBD2|TRBV6-5
TGTGCCAGCAGTTACCGACTTAGCGGGAGAAGTGAATACGAGCAGTACTTC
CASSYRLSGRSEYEQYF
>TRBJ1-1|.|.|TRBV6-5
TGTGCCAGCAGGAAACAGGGTACCACTGAAGCTTTCTTT
CASRKQGTTEAFF
>TRBJ2-7|.|TRBD1|TRBV20-1
TGCAGTGCAAAAAGGGGTGGGACAGTCCACGAGCAGTACTTC
CSAKRGGTVHEQYF
>TRBJ2-3|medium-sized|.|TRBV13
TGTGCCAGCAGCTTAGGAAGTACGCAGTATTTT
CASSLGSTQYF
>TRBJ1-3|.|.|TRBV9
TGTGCCAGCAGCTCCGGATACTCTGGAAACACCATATATTTT
CASSSGYSGNTIYF
>TRBJ2-7|.|.|TRBV7-9
TGTGCCAGCAGCTTGGGGGGCGGTATCTACGAGCAGTACTTC
CASSLGGGIYEQYF
>TRBJ1-3|medium-sized|.|TRBV29-1
TGCAGCGTTGTATACAGAGACCTCTCTGGAAACACCATATATTTT
CSVVYRDLSGNTIYF
>TRBJ2-3|few|.|TRBV11-3
TGTGCCAGCAGGGAACCTGGGGGCTGGAGGGATACGCAGTATTTT
CASREPGGWRDTQYF
>TRBJ1-2|few|.|TRBV7-9
TGTGCCAGCAGCTTAGTAAGTGGAGGGAGAATTGGCTATGGCTACACCTTC
CASSLVSGGRIGYGYTF
>TRBJ2-4|medium-sized|TRBD2|TRBV30
TGTGCCTGGAGTGTAGCGGGGGAAAACATTCAGTACTTC
CAWSVAGENIQYF
>TRBJ2-3|few|TRBD2|TRBV5-1
TGCGCCAGCAGCTTGTCCATGGGCGGGAGAGGCACAGATACGCAGTATTTT
CASSLSMGGRGTDTQYF
>TRBJ2-5|.|.|TRBV29-1
TGCAGCGTCGGAGAAGAGACCCAGTACTTC
CSVGEETQYF
>TRBJ2-6|few|.|TRBV5-1
TGCGCCAGCAGCTTTACCTCGTCTGGGGCCAACGTCCTGACTTTC
CASSFTSSGANVLTF
>TRBJ2-2|.|.|TRBV5-4
TGTGCCAGCAGCCTAGGGGTCCTGGGCACCGGGGAGCTGTTTTTT
CASSLGVLGTGELFF
>TRBJ2-7|medium-sized|TRBD2|TRBV6-5
TGTGCCAGCAGTTCTAGGCTAGCGGGCGAGCAGTACTTC
CASSSRLAGEQYF
>TRBJ2-6|medium-sized|.|TRBV19
TGTGCCAGTAGCGACAGCTCTGGGGCCAACGTCCTGACTTTC
CASSDSSGANVLTF
>TRBJ1-3|.|TRBD1|TRBV13
TGTGCCAGCAGCCTAAGACAGGGGCGATACTCTGGAAACACCATATATTTT
CASSLRQGRYSGNTIYF
>TRBJ2-7|medium-sized|.|TRBV6-5
TGTGCCAGCACCGCGCCCACAGGGATTTACGAGCAGTACTTC
CASTAPTGIYEQYF
>TRBJ1-1|.|TRBD1|TRBV2
TGTGCCAGCAGTAGGGACAGGGGGCACACTGAAGCTTTCTTT
CASSRDRGHTEAFF
>TRBJ1-4|medium-sized|.|TRBV11-3
TGTGCCAACCGATGTGAAAAACTGTTTTTT
CANRCEKLFF
>TRBJ1-2|few|.|TRBV30
TGTGCCTGGAGTGTACGGGCCCCTGGTGGCTACACCTTC
CAWSVRAPGGYTF
>TRBJ2-1|.|TRBD1|TRBV7-3
TGTGCCAGCAGCTCTATCGTGGGGACAGGGGACAATGAGCAGTTCTTC
CASSSIVGTGDNEQFF
>TRBJ1-2|medium-sized|.|TRBV18
TGTGCCAGCTCATTGTCCCTTGTCTATGGCTACACCTTC
CASSLSLVYGYTF
>TRBJ1-2|medium-sized|.|TRBV29-1
TGCAGCGTACTCCCGGGGTCCAACTATGGCTACACCTTC
CSVLPGSNYGYTF
>TRBJ1-5|.|TRBD1|TRBV30
TGTGCCTGGAGCGGCCCGGGACAGTCTAGCAATCAGCCCCAGCATTTT
CAWSGPGQSSNQPQHF
>TRBJ1-2|medium-sized|.|TRBV7-6
TGTGCCAGCAGCTCCCGGGACAACTATGGCTACACCTTC
CASSSRDNYGYTF
>TRBJ1-4|few|.|TRBV28
TGTGCCAGCAGTTCTCCCGCAGGGCCAGGGGAAAAACTGTTTTTT
CASSSPAGPGEKLFF
>TRBJ2-5|medium-sized|TRBD2|TRBV27
TGTGCCAGCAGTTTATCTCCCACTAGCGGGAGTCAAGAGACCCAGTACTTC
CASSLSPTSGSQETQYF
>TRBJ2-7|medium-sized|.|TRBV29-1
TGCAGCGTGACCCTGCACTACGAGCAGTACTTC
CSVTLHYEQYF
>TRBJ2-7|medium-sized|TRBD1|TRBV29-1
TGCAGCGTTCAGGGGGCTCACTCCTACGAGCAGTACTTC
CSVQGAHSYEQYF
>TRBJ2-7|large|.|TRBV20-1
TGCAGTGCTAGCGACCACGAGCAGTACTTC
CSASDHEQYF
>TRBJ2-7|.|.|TRBV7-9
TGTGCCAGCAGCCCAGACAGGTACGAGCAGTACTTC
CASSPDRYEQYF
>TRBJ2-2|medium-sized|.|TRBV7-9
TGTGCCAGCAGCTTAGCCCCAGGGACCACCGGGGAGCTGTTTTTT
CASSLAPGTTGELFF
>TRBJ2-1|medium-sized|.|TRBV19
TGTGCCAGTAGTACCCGACAGCTTGAGAGTCGGGAGCAGTTCTTC
CASSTRQLESREQFF
>TRBJ2-3|.|.|TRBV5-6
TGTGCCAGCAGCTTGGAATACCGAAGCACAGATACGCAGTATTTT
CASSLEYRSTDTQYF
>TRBJ1-1|.|.|TRBV14
TGTGCCAGCAGCAGACGACAGAACACTGAAGCTTTCTTT
CASSRRQNTEAFF
>TRBJ1-5|few|.|TRBV12-3/TRBV12-4
TGTGCCAGCAGTCCCACAGGGAGCAATCAGCCCCAGCATTTT
CASSPTGSNQPQHF
>TRBJ2-6|medium-sized|.|TRBV18
TGTGCCAGCTCACCAAAGTTGGCGGCAGGTCCTAACGTCCTGACTTTC
CASSPKLAAGPNVLTF
>TRBJ1-2|.|.|TRBV27
TGTGCCAGCATCCCCGGGGGCGCCTATGGCTACACCTTC
CASIPGGAYGYTF
>TRBJ2-5|few|.|TRBV5-6
TGTGCCAGCAGCGAAGGTGGCGAGACCCAGTACTTC
CASSEGGETQYF
>TRBJ2-7|few|.|TRBV6-5
TGTGCCAGCAGTTCCCCTCCAAGGATTTACGAGCAGTACTTC
CASSSPPRIYEQYF